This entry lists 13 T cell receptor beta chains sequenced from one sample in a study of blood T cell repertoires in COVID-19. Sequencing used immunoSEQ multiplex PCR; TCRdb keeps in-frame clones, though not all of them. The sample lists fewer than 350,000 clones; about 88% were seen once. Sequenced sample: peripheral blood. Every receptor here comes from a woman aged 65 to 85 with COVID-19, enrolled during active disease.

The CDR3 DNA reads as TGCGCCAGCAGCCAAGCTTATCTGGGGAGCCCGAACACTGAAGCTTTCTTT. As protein: CASSQAYLGSPNTEAFF. The chain links TRBV4-1 to TRBJ1-1; no clear D. The germline CDR1 and CDR2 sequences are MGHRA and YSYEKL. The CDR3 loop spans 17 amino acids. V gave up 1 base and J gave up 1 base, with 16 bases separating them.

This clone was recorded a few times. The CDR3 nucleotides are TGTGCCAGCAGCCAACATGGGACAGCGGACGAGCAGTACTTC. It yields the protein CASSQHGTADEQYF. The chain has TRBV14 and TRBJ2-7; 7 positions agree with TRBD1. CDR3 size: 14 residues. The trim removed 2 bases at V and 5 bases at J, leaving 6 bases unmatched. Germline V gene sequence: CDR1 SGHDN, CDR2 FVKESK.

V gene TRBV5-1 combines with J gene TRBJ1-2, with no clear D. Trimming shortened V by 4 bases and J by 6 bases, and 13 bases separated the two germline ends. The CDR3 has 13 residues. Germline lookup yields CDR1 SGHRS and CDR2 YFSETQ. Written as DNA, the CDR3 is TGCGCCAGCAGCCCGGGCGGGGTGGATGGCTACACCTTC. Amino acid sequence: CASSPGGVDGYTF.

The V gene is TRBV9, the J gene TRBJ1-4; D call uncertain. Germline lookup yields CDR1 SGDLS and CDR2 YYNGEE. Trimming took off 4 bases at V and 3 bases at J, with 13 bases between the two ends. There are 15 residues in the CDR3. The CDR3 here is CASSSRPGPNEKLFF. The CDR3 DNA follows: TGTGCCAGCAGCTCCCGGCCAGGCCCTAATGAAAAACTGTTTTTT.

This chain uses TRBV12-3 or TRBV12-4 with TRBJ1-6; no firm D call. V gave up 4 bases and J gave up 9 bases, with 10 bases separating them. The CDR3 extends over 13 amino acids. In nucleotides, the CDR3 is TGTGCCAGCAGTTCCTCGACTGCTTCACCCCTCCACTTT. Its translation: CASSSSTASPLHF.

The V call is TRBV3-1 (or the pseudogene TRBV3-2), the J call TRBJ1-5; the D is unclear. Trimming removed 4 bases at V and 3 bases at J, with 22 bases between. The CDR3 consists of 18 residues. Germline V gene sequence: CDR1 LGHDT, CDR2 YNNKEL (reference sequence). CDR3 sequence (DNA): TGTGCCAGCAGCCGGCGTAGACGGACTGGCAGAAACAATCAGCCCCAGCATTTT. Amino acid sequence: CASSRRRRTGRNNQPQHF.

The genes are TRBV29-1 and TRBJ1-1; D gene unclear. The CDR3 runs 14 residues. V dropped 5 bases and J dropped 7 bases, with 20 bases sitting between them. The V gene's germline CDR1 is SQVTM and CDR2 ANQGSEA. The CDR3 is CSVPLWGGSSEAFF. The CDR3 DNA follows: TGCAGCGTTCCCCTTTGGGGAGGGTCCAGTGAAGCTTTCTTT.

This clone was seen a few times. In DNA form, the CDR3 reads TGTGCCAGCAGCTTCCTAGCGGGGGGGGAGCTGTTTTTT. Its translation: CASSFLAGGELFF. The chain joins TRBV7-2 to TRBJ2-2; the match to TRBD2 covers 9 bases. Germline V gene data show CDR1 as SGHTA and CDR2 as FQGNSA. V gave up 3 bases and J gave up 8 bases; unmatched junction bases: 1. This CDR3 spans 13 amino acids.

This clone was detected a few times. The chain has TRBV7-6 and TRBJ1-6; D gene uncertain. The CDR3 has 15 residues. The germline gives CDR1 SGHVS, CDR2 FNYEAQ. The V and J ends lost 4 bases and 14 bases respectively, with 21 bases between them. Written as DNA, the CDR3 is TGTGCCAGCAGCTCAGGACCGAGTCGTATCGGGACCCTCCACTTT. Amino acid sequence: CASSSGPSRIGTLHF.

Written as DNA, the CDR3 is TGTGCCACCAGTGGAATAGGGGAAGAGACCCAGTACTTC. Protein sequence: CATSGIGEETQYF. The chain uses TRBV24-1 and TRBJ2-5; D is possibly TRBD1 (5 bases). CDR3 length: 13 amino acids. Per the germline V gene, CDR1 is KGHDR and CDR2 is SFDVKD. V gave up 5 bases and J gave up 3 bases, with 9 bases separating them.

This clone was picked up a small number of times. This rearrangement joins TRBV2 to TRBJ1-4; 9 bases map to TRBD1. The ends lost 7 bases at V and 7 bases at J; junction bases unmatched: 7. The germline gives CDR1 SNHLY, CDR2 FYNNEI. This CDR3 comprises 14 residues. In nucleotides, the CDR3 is TGTGCCAGCATCCCCGGGACAGGGAGTGAAAAACTGTTTTTT. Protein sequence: CASIPGTGSEKLFF.

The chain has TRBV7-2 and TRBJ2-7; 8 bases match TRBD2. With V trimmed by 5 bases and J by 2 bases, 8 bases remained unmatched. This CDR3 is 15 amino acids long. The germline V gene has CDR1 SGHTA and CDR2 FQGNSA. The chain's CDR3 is CASSRREGGPYEQYF. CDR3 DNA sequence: TGTGCCAGCAGCCGCCGGGAGGGGGGGCCCTACGAGCAGTACTTC.

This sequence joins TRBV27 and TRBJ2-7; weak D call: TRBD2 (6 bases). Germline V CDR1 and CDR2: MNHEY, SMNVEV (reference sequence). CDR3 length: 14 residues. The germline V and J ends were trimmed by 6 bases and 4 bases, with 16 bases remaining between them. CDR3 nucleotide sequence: TGTGCCAGCAGCGGCGGGGCCTCGAGGTACGAGCAGTACTTC. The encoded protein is CASSGGASRYEQYF.